The 5 T cell receptor beta chains given below trace back to one sample, sequenced in a study of blood T cell repertoires in COVID-19. The table came from immunoSEQ multiplex PCR; TCRdb's copy has only in-frame clones and leaves some out. The repertoire consists of roughly 220,000 clones, with roughly four fifths occurring once and the leading ten covering 15%. What was sequenced was PBMCs or T cells enriched from blood (not recorded which). The receptors here all came from a man aged 40-50 years who had recovered from COVID-19.

The rearrangement links TRBV2 to TRBJ1-5, with 9 bases matching TRBD1. The CDR3 is 13 amino acids. V was clipped by 4 bases and J by 5 bases; unmatched bases: 0. Looked up from germline, CDR1 is SNHLY and CDR2 is FYNNEI. CDR3 in DNA: TGTGCCAGCAGTGGGGACAGGGATCAGCCCCAGCATTTT. It codes for CASSGDRDQPQHF.

The V and J genes are TRBV3-1 (or the pseudogene TRBV3-2) and TRBJ2-7; 9 bases are a match to TRBD1. The CDR3 totals 16 residues. V was pared by 5 bases and J by 1 base, with 9 bases of the junction left unmatched. In germline, CDR1 is LGHDT, CDR2 YNNKEL (reference sequence). The CDR3 nucleotides read TGTGCCAGCAGCGTGGTAGAACAGGGGGCTTCCTACGAGCAGTACTTC. This gives the protein CASSVVEQGASYEQYF.

The chain joins TRBV2 to TRBJ2-7, with 16 bases that match TRBD2. In germline, CDR1 is SNHLY, CDR2 FYNNEI. V trimming: 7 bases; J trimming: 1 base; junction bases outside the gene matches: 13. This CDR3 is 19 amino acids long. CDR3 amino acids: CASTFTGTSGGAISYEQYF. As DNA, the CDR3 is TGTGCCAGCACCTTTACCGGGACTAGCGGGGGGGCGATTTCCTACGAGCAGTACTTC.

The chain combines TRBV5-1 with TRBJ2-7, with 9 bases lining up with TRBD1. J lost 3 bases, V lost 0 bases, and 4 bases had no gene match. CDR3 length: 15 residues. Germline V gene data show CDR1 as SGHRS and CDR2 as YFSETQ. The DNA of the CDR3 is TGCGCCAGCAGCTTGGCCACAGGGGGCAACTACGAGCAGTACTTC. It encodes CASSLATGGNYEQYF.

The chain couples TRBV29-1 to TRBJ2-7; the match to TRBD1 covers 9 bases. The V segment lost 3 bases and the J segment 5 bases; nucleotides outside the gene matches: 11. CDR3 length: 15 residues. The germline V gene has CDR1 SQVTM and CDR2 ANQGSEA. The CDR3 DNA reads as TGCAGCGTTGAGGGTCTGGGACAGGGTGGCCACGAGCAGTACTTC. Protein: CSVEGLGQGGHEQYF.